Each of the 25 T cell receptor beta chains below was sequenced from the same sample in a study of T cell responses to AZD1222 COVID-19 vaccine. The protocol was immunoSEQ multiplex PCR, while the TCRdb copy is restricted to in-frame clones and leaves out a portion. The sample has some 150,000 clones, roughly 92% seen once. Here the sequenced sample was peripheral blood, taken on day 0 of AZD1222 vaccination. All receptors come from an adult in good health.

The rearrangement uses TRBV19 and TRBJ1-1; tentatively, D is TRBD1 (5 bases). Trimming removed 5 bases from V and 4 bases from J, with 14 bases in between. Germline V gene data show CDR1 as LNHDA and CDR2 as SQIVND (reference sequence). The CDR3 is 14 residues long. The CDR3 sequence: CASSLMGGSTEAFF. The CDR3 nucleotides read TGTGCCAGTAGTCTTATGGGGGGGAGCACTGAAGCTTTCTTT.

This sequence joins TRBV4-1 and TRBJ2-1; 9 bases fit TRBD2. J gave up 8 bases and V 3 bases, and 14 bases lay outside the gene matches. The CDR3 is made up of 17 amino acids. The germline V gene has CDR1 MGHRA and CDR2 YSYEKL. CDR3: CASSQQPRLADHDEQFF. The CDR3, as DNA: TGCGCCAGCAGCCAGCAACCCCGACTAGCGGATCACGATGAGCAGTTCTTC.

This chain uses TRBV3-1 (or the pseudogene TRBV3-2) with TRBJ2-2; no clear D gene. The length of the CDR3 is 15 residues. The germline V gene encodes CDR1 LGHDT and CDR2 YNNKEL (reference sequence). Trimming stripped 4 bases from V and 4 bases from J, with 13 bases between. The CDR3 reads CASSPIGRVTGELFF. DNA of the CDR3: TGTGCCAGCAGCCCCATTGGCAGAGTCACCGGGGAGCTGTTTTTT.

This chain connects TRBV19 to TRBJ1-1; D gene ambiguous. CDR3 length equals 15 residues. Trimming removed 7 bases at V and 0 bases at J, with 15 bases between. Germline V gene data show CDR1 as LNHDA and CDR2 as SQIVND (reference sequence). The CDR3 loop reads CASKTDTYMNTEAFF. The CDR3 DNA reads TGTGCCAGTAAAACAGACACCTACATGAACACTGAAGCTTTCTTT.

This chain joins TRBV4-2 and TRBJ2-3, with a weak D call TRBD1 (6 bases). CDR3 length: 16 amino acids. The V gene lost 1 base and the J gene lost 0 bases, with 11 bases spanning the gap. The germline V gene encodes CDR1 LGHNA and CDR2 YNFKEQ. CDR3 in amino acids: CASSQAWGRSTDTQYF. The CDR3 coding sequence is TGTGCCAGCAGCCAAGCCTGGGGGCGGAGCACAGATACGCAGTATTTT.

The J gene is TRBJ1-5, the V gene TRBV28; D is undetermined. This CDR3 region has 14 residues. The germline V gene has CDR1 MDHEN and CDR2 SYDVKM. V gave up 3 bases and J gave up 1 base, with 7 bases separating them. This CDR3 reads CASSFYQSNQPQHF. For the CDR3, the DNA is TGTGCCAGCAGTTTCTACCAGAGCAATCAGCCCCAGCATTTT.

V usage is TRBV2 and J usage is TRBJ1-6; 7 positions agree with TRBD1. The ends lost 5 bases at V and 7 bases at J; junction bases unmatched: 5. Germline CDR1 and CDR2: SNHLY and FYNNEI. The CDR3 contains 14 residues. The CDR3 bases are TGTGCCAGCAGTAAGGACAGGAGGAATTCACCCCTCCACTTT. Amino acid sequence: CASSKDRRNSPLHF.

The V call is TRBV19, the J call TRBJ1-6; D is perhaps TRBD1 (5 bases). The V gene's germline CDR1 is LNHDA and CDR2 SQIVND (reference sequence). The length of the CDR3 is 13 residues. V was trimmed by 1 base and J by 8 bases, leaving 6 bases between them. CDR3 residues: CASSIGGDSPLHF. The CDR3, as DNA: TGTGCCAGTAGTATAGGAGGGGATTCACCCCTCCACTTT. Full variable domain (rest looked up from reference TRBV19 and TRBJ1-6): DGGITQSPKYLFRKEGQNVTLSCEQNLNHDAMYWYRQDPGQGLRLIYYSQIVNDFQKGDIAEGYSVSREKKESFPLTVTSAQKNPTAFYLCASSIGGDSPLHFGNGTRLTVT.

This clone was picked up one time. This chain joins TRBV7-9 and TRBJ1-1; no reliable D call. Trimming pared 0 bases from V and 11 bases from J, leaving 4 bases between. The germline V gene encodes CDR1 SEHNR and CDR2 FQNEAQ (reference sequence). The CDR3 consists of 10 residues. The CDR3 region is CASSLALAFF. In DNA form, the CDR3 reads TGTGCCAGCAGCTTAGCCCTCGCTTTCTTT.

This clone was found once. V and J are TRBV19 and TRBJ2-7; 8 nucleotides agree with TRBD1. CDR3 size: 12 residues. The trim removed 8 bases at V and 6 bases at J, leaving 6 bases unmatched. Germline-derived CDR1 and CDR2 are LNHDA and SQIVND (reference sequence). The CDR3 sequence is CASFLDRGEQYF. Here the CDR3 DNA reads TGTGCCAGTTTCCTTGACAGGGGCGAGCAGTACTTC.

With regard to this clone: Other DNA sequences in this sample translate to the same CDR3. The rearrangement links TRBV27 to TRBJ1-1; D remains ambiguous. The CDR3 length is 13 residues. The V end lost 2 bases, the J end lost 1 base, and 5 bases lay between the germline ends. Looked up from germline, CDR1 is MNHEY and CDR2 is SMNVEV (reference sequence). Here the CDR3 reads CASSLVGNTEAFF. CDR3 DNA: TGTGCCAGCAGTTTAGTTGGGAACACTGAAGCTTTCTTT.

This clone was seen a single time. The chain employs TRBV5-6 and TRBJ2-7; D is unclear. V lost 4 bases to trimming and J lost 7 bases, with 9 bases between them. This CDR3 contains 11 residues. CDR1 and CDR2 (germline): SGHDT, YYEEEE. The CDR3 sequence is CASSLQAEQYF. The CDR3 coding sequence is TGTGCCAGCAGCCTCCAGGCAGAGCAGTACTTC.

This chain joins TRBV6-5 and TRBJ1-1; no definite D call. There are 14 residues in the CDR3. V lost 0 bases, J lost 4 bases, and 9 bases lay in between. The V gene's germline CDR1 is MNHEY and CDR2 SVGAGI. The CDR3 sequence: CASSYSEKGTEAFF. The DNA for the CDR3 is TGTGCCAGCAGTTACTCGGAGAAGGGCACTGAAGCTTTCTTT.

The genes are TRBV4-1 and TRBJ1-4; TRBD1 matches 10 bases. CDR1 is MGHRA and CDR2 is YSYEKL in the germline V gene. The CDR3 contains 15 residues. Trimming took 4 bases from V and 8 from J; bases not matched to a gene: 7. In DNA, the CDR3 is TGCGCCAGCAGCCCCTGGGACAGGGGTGACGAAAAACTGTTTTTT. This codes for CASSPWDRGDEKLFF.

The J gene is TRBJ2-1, the V gene TRBV6-4; 15 bases agree with TRBD2. Trimming at V came to 6 bases and at J to 7 bases, leaving 4 bases not matched to a gene. The CDR3 loop spans 15 amino acids. Germline V gene sequence: CDR1 MRHNA, CDR2 SNTAGT. The CDR3 protein is CASSLGLAGGNEQFF. The CDR3 nucleotides are TGTGCCAGCAGCTTGGGACTAGCGGGAGGAAATGAGCAGTTCTTC.

This chain uses TRBV28 with TRBJ2-7; 7 bases line up with TRBD1. The CDR3 consists of 15 residues. The ends lost 5 bases at V and 0 bases at J; junction bases unmatched: 7. The V gene's germline CDR1 is MDHEN and CDR2 SYDVKM. This CDR3 is CASSDPGQPSYEQYF. The CDR3 bases are TGTGCCAGCAGTGATCCGGGACAGCCCTCCTACGAGCAGTACTTC. Using reference TRBV28 and TRBJ2-7 for the parts outside the CDR3, the full variable domain is DVKVTQSSRYLVKRTGEKVFLECVQDMDHENMFWYRQDPGLGLRLIYFSYDVKMKEKGDIPEGYSVSREKKERFSLILESASTNQTSMYLCASSDPGQPSYEQYFGPGTRLTVT.

Only one count was recorded for this clone. The genes are TRBV5-1 and TRBJ1-5; D ambiguous. V lost 1 base, J lost 4 bases, and 6 bases lay in between. The CDR3 extends over 13 amino acids. Germline assignment: CDR1 SGHRS and CDR2 YFSETQ. The CDR3 protein is CASSLLRNQPQHF. DNA of the CDR3: TGCGCCAGCAGCTTGCTCCGGAATCAGCCCCAGCATTTT.

This sequence joins TRBV18 and TRBJ2-1, with 8 bases matching TRBD2. The germline gives CDR1 KGHSH, CDR2 LQKENI. This CDR3 has 16 residues. Germline trimming cut 1 base from V and 1 base from J; bases unmatched to any gene: 3. The chain's CDR3 is CASSPQLAGSYNEQFF. Here the CDR3 DNA reads TGTGCCAGCTCACCACAATTAGCGGGGTCCTACAATGAGCAGTTCTTC.

The chain joins TRBV19 to TRBJ2-1; the D gene is possibly TRBD1 (6 bases). The V end was cut by 3 bases, the J end by 9 bases, with 18 bases between. The length of the CDR3 is 15 residues. Germline V gene lookup returns CDR1 LNHDA and CDR2 SQIVND (reference sequence). CDR3 in amino acids: CASSIKGGPSGEQFF. The CDR3 bases are TGTGCCAGTAGTATCAAAGGGGGACCATCGGGTGAGCAGTTCTTC.

The J gene is TRBJ1-2, the V gene TRBV5-4; possibly TRBD1 for D (5 bases). The germline gives CDR1 SGHNT, CDR2 YYREEE (reference sequence). The CDR3 consists of 17 residues. V was clipped by 4 bases and J by 3 bases, with 22 bases between them. The DNA for the CDR3 is TGTGCCAGCAGCGTCGGCTCACCGGGACGCTCACACTATGGCTACACCTTC. It codes for CASSVGSPGRSHYGYTF.

V gene TRBV24-1 combines with J gene TRBJ1-2; TRBD1 aligns across 8 bases. J lost 8 bases, V lost 3 bases, and 10 bases had no gene match. The V gene's germline CDR1 is KGHDR and CDR2 SFDVKD. The CDR3 is 15 residues long. CDR3 nucleotide sequence: TGTGCCACCAGTGATGGGACAGGAAAACTTGGGGGCTACACCTTC. Its translation is CATSDGTGKLGGYTF.

In this sample, this clone turned up once. V is TRBV6-2 or TRBV6-3 and J is TRBJ1-2; TRBD1 matches at 8 bases. The CDR3 is made up of 16 amino acids. Germline V gives CDR1 MNHEY, CDR2 SVGEGT. Unmatched junction bases numbered 8, after V lost 2 bases and J lost 3 bases. Here the CDR3 reads CASSYVVDRVDYGYTF. CDR3 bases: TGTGCCAGCAGTTACGTTGTGGACAGGGTGGACTATGGCTACACCTTC.

The chain uses TRBV4-2 and TRBJ2-7; the D is unclear. V was cut by 2 bases and J by 3 bases, with 14 bases left in between. Germline V gives CDR1 LGHNA, CDR2 YNFKEQ. This CDR3 has 15 residues. DNA of the CDR3: TGTGCCAGCAGCCAACAGAAAGGAGCCTTCTACGAGCAGTACTTC. Its translation is CASSQQKGAFYEQYF.

The rearrangement links TRBV4-1 to TRBJ2-2; 12 bases are shared with TRBD2. There are 16 residues in the CDR3. Germline CDR1 and CDR2: MGHRA and YSYEKL. V lost 5 bases, J lost 5 bases, and 6 bases stayed unmatched. CDR3 loop: CASSSPSGGATGELFF. The CDR3 coding sequence is TGCGCCAGCAGCTCCCCTAGCGGGGGGGCGACCGGGGAGCTGTTTTTT.

The V call is TRBV20-1, the J call TRBJ1-1; D unresolved. Germline values: CDR1 DFQATT, CDR2 SNEGSKA (reference sequence). The CDR3 runs 10 residues. Trimming cost V 6 bases and J 10 bases, with 12 bases left between them. CDR3 sequence (DNA): TGCAGTGCGATCGAGGGAGGAGCTTTCTTT. Translating it yields CSAIEGGAFF.